This T cell receptor beta chain was identified in a study of Graves' ophthalmopathy and Graves' hyperthyroidism. Study information: Pretreatment peripheral blood was obtained at initial diagnosis.

The authors amplified TCR beta CDR3 regions from RNA transcripts. An opening RT-PCR round employed HTBI primers and preceded a second-round multiplex PCR. Each CDR3 protein gets one entry after TCRdb re-called the multiplex PCR reads with MiXCR. The sample contains some 240,000 distinct CDR3 sequences, about 47% of which appear only once. The CDR3 is 16 residues long. J lost 2 bases, V lost 2 bases, and 2 bases had no gene match. Per the germline V gene, CDR1 is SGDLS and CDR2 is YYNGEE. Ophthalmopathy cases showed moderate-to-severe activity, scoring CAS ≥3 and NOSPECS ≥4, with duration under 3 months. Findings and limits, study-wide: This model predicted ophthalmopathy progression (sensitivity approximately 68%, specificity 72.22%). Blood also carried most expanded thyroid clonotypes exceeding 0.001 frequency.

As for this clonotype: The antigen remains undetermined.

Sequenced input: peripheral blood. The origin of this receptor is an adult man with Graves' ophthalmopathy. This rearrangement joins TRBV9 to TRBJ2-6, with 9 bases that match TRBD1. The CDR3 here is CASSVRQGAGANVLTF. The CDR3 region has the DNA TGTGCCAGCAGCGTCCGACAGGGGGCTGGGGCCAACGTCCTGACTTTC.